Below, one T cell receptor beta chain is given with its context. This sample was taken from a study of technical replicates of blood from a few donors. Germline CDR1 LNHDA, CDR2 SQIVND (reference sequence). This CDR3 has 14 residues. Deletions cut 5 bases from V and 3 bases from J, with 10 bases between. Here immunoSEQ multiplex PCR was the method, and the copy in TCRdb shows in-frame clones only, minus some. The data show under 95,000 clones, roughly 94% seen once. This chain links TRBV19 with TRBJ1-4; D unresolved. The TCR comes from a human donor in good health. What was sequenced was T cells isolated from PBMCs. CDR3 bases: TGTGCCAGTAGTCTTTCGGGTTCTAATGAAAAACTGTTTTTT. It is translated as CASSLSGSNEKLFF.